These 3 T cell receptor beta chains share one sample of origin, sequenced in a study of human thymus T cells. The data were produced by immunoSEQ multiplex PCR, yet TCRdb's version contains in-frame clones alone and is incomplete. The table shows 40,000 to 55,000 clones, with 94% occurring only once. Source material: blood. All receptors come from a boy under two years old with a congenital heart defect but otherwise immunologically healthy.

The gene calls are TRBV10-3 and TRBJ2-3, with 9 bases fitting TRBD1. CDR1 is ENHRY and CDR2 is SYGVKD in the germline V gene. This CDR3 is 16 amino acids long. The junction had 11 bases not matched to a gene; V was cut back by 8 bases and J by 2 bases. CDR3 nucleotide sequence: TGTGCCATCTCCTGGACAGGGGAAGATCCCACAGATACGCAGTATTTT. It codes for CAISWTGEDPTDTQYF.

V and J are TRBV5-1 and TRBJ1-4, with a tentative D call TRBD1 (5 bases). The CDR3 spans 15 residues. In germline, CDR1 is SGHRS, CDR2 YFSETQ. With 3 bases removed from V and 8 bases from J, the gap between germline ends came to 17 bases. The CDR3 loop reads CASSSGSGRVEKLFF. CDR3 DNA: TGCGCCAGCAGCTCTGGTTCGGGGCGCGTGGAAAAACTGTTTTTT. The whole variable domain, filled in from reference TRBV5-1 and TRBJ1-4, reads KAGVTQTPRYLIKTRGQQVTLSCSPISGHRSVSWYQQTPGQGLQFLFEYFSETQRNKGNFPGRFSGRQFSNSRSEMNVSTLELGDSALYLCASSSGSGRVEKLFFGSGTQLSVL.

The V gene is TRBV29-1, the J gene TRBJ1-2, with 7 bases lining up with TRBD1. This CDR3 contains 13 residues. CDR1 is SQVTM and CDR2 is ANQGSEA in the germline V gene. Germline trimming cut 7 bases from V and 6 bases from J; bases unmatched to any gene: 11. Here the CDR3 reads CSGARQGGDGYTF. The CDR3 DNA follows: TGCAGCGGCGCCCGACAGGGAGGAGATGGCTACACCTTC.